What follows are 14 T cell receptor beta chains derived from one specimen sequenced in a study of T cells after yellow fever vaccination. TCRdb analysed the 5' RACE reads with MiXCR anew, one entry per CDR3 protein. The sample has more than 350,000 distinct CDR3 sequences; around 10% are singletons. Source: PBMCs, taken on the day of the first yellow fever vaccination. The receptors shown here come from a man aged 18 to 29 who received the YFV17D yellow fever vaccine.

The chain couples TRBV4-2 to TRBJ2-1, with TRBD1 matching over 8 bases. Per germline, CDR1 LGHNA and CDR2 YNFKEQ. The CDR3 sequence is 17 residues long. Losses at the gene ends were 1 base for V and 6 bases for J; bases not matched to a gene: 11. The DNA of the CDR3 is TGTGCCAGCAGCCAAGCCCTCCGGACAGGGCAAGGCAATGAGCAGTTCTTC. Protein product: CASSQALRTGQGNEQFF.

There are many counts of this clonotype. The V and J genes are TRBV15 and TRBJ2-7, with TRBD2 identical over 7 bases. V was clipped by 0 bases and J by 3 bases; unmatched bases: 5. The CDR3 contains 15 residues. From germline, CDR1 is LNHNV and CDR2 YYDKDF (reference sequence). The CDR3 DNA follows: TGTGCCACCAGCAGAGATGGAAGCGGGAACTACGAGCAGTACTTC. This gives the protein CATSRDGSGNYEQYF. The full variable domain, rest sourced from reference TRBV15 and TRBJ2-7, is DAMVIQNPRYQVTQFGKPVTLSCSQTLNHNVMYWYQQKSSQAPKLLFHYYDKDFNNEADTPDNFQSRRPNTSFCFLDIRSPGLGDTAMYLCATSRDGSGNYEQYFGPGTRLTVT.

The chain carries TRBV27 and TRBJ2-1, with TRBD2 matching 11 bases. In germline, CDR1 is MNHEY, CDR2 SMNVEV (reference sequence). The V and J ends lost 6 bases and 4 bases, in that order; junction bases with no gene match: 8. The CDR3 sequence is 16 residues long. The CDR3 sequence is CASRPTGTSGYNEQFF. CDR3 in DNA: TGTGCCAGCAGGCCTACCGGGACTAGCGGATACAATGAGCAGTTCTTC.

In its sample, this clonotype was seen a few times. This chain joins TRBV7-9 and TRBJ2-5; TRBD2 matches at 9 bases. The V segment lost 5 bases and the J segment 4 bases; nucleotides outside the gene matches: 11. This CDR3 is 16 amino acids long. The germline gives CDR1 SEHNR, CDR2 FQNEAQ (reference sequence). CDR3 DNA sequence: TGTGCCAGCAGCCCTTGGGGCGCGGGGGGGTCAGAGACCCAGTACTTC. Protein sequence: CASSPWGAGGSETQYF.

Many counts were recorded for this clonotype. This chain connects TRBV5-4 to TRBJ2-7; tentative D call: TRBD2 (5 bases). Looked up from germline, CDR1 is SGHNT and CDR2 is YYREEE (reference sequence). The CDR3 consists of 15 residues. V shed 2 bases and J shed 0 bases, with 12 bases lying between them. The CDR3 reads CASSFSGVFSYEQYF. The CDR3 coding sequence is TGTGCCAGCAGCTTTTCCGGGGTTTTCTCCTACGAGCAGTACTTC.

The gene calls are TRBV5-6 and TRBJ1-1, with no clear D. Trimming left V 0 bases short and J 2 bases short, with 8 bases between. Germline CDR1 reads SGHDT; CDR2 reads YYEEEE. This CDR3 region has 14 residues. CDR3 DNA sequence: TGTGCCAGCAGCTTGGGCAGAATTAACACTGAAGCTTTCTTT. Amino acid sequence: CASSLGRINTEAFF.

The V and J genes are TRBV5-1 and TRBJ1-1; 7 positions agree with TRBD1. This CDR3 spans 15 amino acids. Germline V gives CDR1 SGHRS, CDR2 YFSETQ. V trimming: 1 base; J trimming: 4 bases; junction bases outside the gene matches: 7. CDR3 nucleotides: TGCGCCAGCAGCTTGTATCCAGGGGGGAGCACTGAAGCTTTCTTT. It codes for CASSLYPGGSTEAFF.

This clonotype showed up just a few times. J is TRBJ1-6 and V is TRBV20-1; D may be TRBD1 (5 bases). The CDR3 runs to 16 residues. V shed 4 bases and J shed 0 bases, with 13 bases lying between them. The germline gives CDR1 DFQATT, CDR2 SNEGSKA (reference sequence). CDR3 sequence (DNA): TGCAGTGCTAAGGGTCGGGGGACCTCCTATAATTCACCCCTCCACTTT. It codes for CSAKGRGTSYNSPLHF.

The chain carries TRBV4-1 and TRBJ2-5; 12 bases map to TRBD2. The CDR3 sequence is 16 residues long. The V and J ends lost 5 bases and 4 bases, in that order; junction bases with no gene match: 8. CDR1 and CDR2 (germline): MGHRA, YSYEKL. The CDR3 DNA is TGCGCCAGCAGCATAGGGACTAGCGGGCAACTAGAGACCCAGTACTTC. Amino acids: CASSIGTSGQLETQYF.

This clonotype was picked up a small number of times. V is TRBV5-1 and J is TRBJ1-1; D possibly corresponds to TRBD1 (5 bases). Trimming shortened V by 1 base and J by 6 bases, and 10 bases separated the two germline ends. The length of the CDR3 is 13 residues. CDR1 is SGHRS, CDR2 YFSETQ, per germline. CDR3 sequence (DNA): TGCGCCAGCAGCTTGATTGGGGACTCTGAAGCTTTCTTT. It codes for CASSLIGDSEAFF.

This clonotype has more than one count but fewer than ten. The chain couples TRBV4-1 to TRBJ2-7; D may correspond to TRBD1 or TRBD2 (5 bases each). CDR1 is MGHRA, CDR2 YSYEKL, per germline. The CDR3 has 17 residues. V lost 2 bases and J 3 bases, leaving 20 bases between the germline ends. CDR3 protein: CASSQKGGEGRNYEQYF. The CDR3 region has the DNA TGCGCCAGCAGCCAAAAGGGTGGTGAGGGGCGAAACTACGAGCAGTACTTC.

This clonotype has more than one count but fewer than ten. This CDR3 reads CASRFVATMGEKLFF. For the CDR3, the DNA is TGTGCCAGCAGGTTCGTGGCGACTATGGGTGAAAAACTGTTTTTT. The chain couples TRBV7-2 to TRBJ1-4; no reliable D call. Trimming shortened V by 6 bases and J by 7 bases, and 18 bases separated the two germline ends. The CDR3 has 15 residues. Germline loops: CDR1 SGHTA, CDR2 FQGNSA.

The J gene is TRBJ1-6, the V gene TRBV4-1, with D perhaps TRBD1 (5 bases). With 4 bases removed from V and 10 bases from J, the gap between germline ends came to 17 bases. The CDR3 is 15 residues long. Germline V gene lookup returns CDR1 MGHRA and CDR2 YSYEKL. DNA of the CDR3: TGCGCCAGCAGCCCCCGGCGCGGGGGGGTGTCACCCCTCCACTTT. Residues: CASSPRRGGVSPLHF.

This clonotype was detected a few times. The genes are TRBV7-2 and TRBJ2-7; possibly TRBD1 or TRBD2 for D (5 bases each). This CDR3 is built from 15 residues. The germline V and J ends were trimmed by 1 base and 4 bases, with 14 bases remaining between them. Germline V CDR1 and CDR2: SGHTA, FQGNSA. The CDR3 DNA sequence: TGTGCCAGCAGCTTAGACGGGACCCATTTGTACGAGCAGTACGTC. Translating it yields CASSLDGTHLYEQYV.